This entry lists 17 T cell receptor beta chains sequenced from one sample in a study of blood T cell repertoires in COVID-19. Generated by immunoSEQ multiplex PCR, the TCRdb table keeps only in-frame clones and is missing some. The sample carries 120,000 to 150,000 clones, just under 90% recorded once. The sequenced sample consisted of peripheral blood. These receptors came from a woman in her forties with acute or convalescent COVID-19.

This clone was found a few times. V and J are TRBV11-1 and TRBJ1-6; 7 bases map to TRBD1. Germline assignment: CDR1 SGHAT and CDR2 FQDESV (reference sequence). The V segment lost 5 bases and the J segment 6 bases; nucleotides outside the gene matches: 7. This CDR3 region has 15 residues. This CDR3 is CASSPDRQPNSPLHF. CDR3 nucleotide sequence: TGTGCCAGCAGCCCGGACAGGCAACCTAATTCACCCCTCCACTTT.

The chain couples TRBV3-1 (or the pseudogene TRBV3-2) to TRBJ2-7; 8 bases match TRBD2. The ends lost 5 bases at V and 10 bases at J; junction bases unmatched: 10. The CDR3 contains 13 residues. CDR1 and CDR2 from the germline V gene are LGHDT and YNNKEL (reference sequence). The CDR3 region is CASSTGTRVEQYF. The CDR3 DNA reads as TGTGCCAGCAGCACCGGGACTAGGGTCGAACAGTACTTC.

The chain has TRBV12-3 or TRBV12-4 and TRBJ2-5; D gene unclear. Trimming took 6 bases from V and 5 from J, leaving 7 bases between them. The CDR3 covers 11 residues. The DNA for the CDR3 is TGTGCCAGCAGCTCCGAGGAGACCCAGTACTTC. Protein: CASSSEETQYF.

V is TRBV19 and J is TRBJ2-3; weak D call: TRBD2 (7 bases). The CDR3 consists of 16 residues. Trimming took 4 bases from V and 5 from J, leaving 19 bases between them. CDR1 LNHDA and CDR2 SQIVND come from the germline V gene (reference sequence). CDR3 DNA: TGTGCCAGTAGTAGGGGGGGGGCTCCCCGGTTAGATACGCAGTATTTT. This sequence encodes CASSRGGAPRLDTQYF. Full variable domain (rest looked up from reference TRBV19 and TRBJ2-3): DGGITQSPKYLFRKEGQNVTLSCEQNLNHDAMYWYRQDPGQGLRLIYYSQIVNDFQKGDIAEGYSVSREKKESFPLTVTSAQKNPTAFYLCASSRGGAPRLDTQYFGPGTRLTVL.

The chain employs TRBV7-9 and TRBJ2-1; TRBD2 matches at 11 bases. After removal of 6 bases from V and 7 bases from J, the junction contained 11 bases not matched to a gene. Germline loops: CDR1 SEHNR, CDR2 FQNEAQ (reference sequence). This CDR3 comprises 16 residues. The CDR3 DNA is TGTGCCAGCAGTCCGACTAGCGGGGAGAGGAAGAATGAGCAGTTCTTC. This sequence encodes CASSPTSGERKNEQFF.

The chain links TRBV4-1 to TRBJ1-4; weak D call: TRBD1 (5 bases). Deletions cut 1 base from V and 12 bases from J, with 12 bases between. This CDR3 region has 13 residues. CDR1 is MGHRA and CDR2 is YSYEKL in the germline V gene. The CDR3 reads CASSQGGGSQLFF. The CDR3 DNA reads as TGCGCCAGCAGCCAAGGCGGGGGGAGTCAACTGTTTTTT.

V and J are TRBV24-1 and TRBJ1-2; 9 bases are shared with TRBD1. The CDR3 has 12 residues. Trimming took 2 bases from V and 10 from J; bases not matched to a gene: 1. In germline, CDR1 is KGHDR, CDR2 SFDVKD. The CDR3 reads CATSDWDRAYTF. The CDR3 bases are TGTGCCACCAGTGATTGGGACAGGGCCTACACCTTC.

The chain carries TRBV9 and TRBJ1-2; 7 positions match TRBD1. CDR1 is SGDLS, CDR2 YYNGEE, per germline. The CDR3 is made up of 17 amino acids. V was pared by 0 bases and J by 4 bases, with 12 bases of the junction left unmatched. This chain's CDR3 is CASSVAPSPGQRYGYTF. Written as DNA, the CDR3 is TGTGCCAGCAGCGTAGCCCCAAGCCCGGGACAGCGCTATGGCTACACCTTC. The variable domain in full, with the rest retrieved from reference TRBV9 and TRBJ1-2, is DSGVTQTPKHLITATGQRVTLRCSPRSGDLSVYWYQQSLDQGLQFLIQYYNGEERAKGNILERFSAQQFPDLHSELNLSSLELGDSALYFCASSVAPSPGQRYGYTFGSGTRLTVV.

The CDR3 sequence: CARTPPAGHSYEQYF. The CDR3 coding sequence is TGTGCCAGAACACCTCCGGCAGGTCACTCCTACGAGCAGTACTTC. The chain is built from TRBV19 and TRBJ2-7; no clear D. V was clipped by 9 bases and J by 0 bases, with 18 bases between them. This CDR3 is 15 amino acids long. Germline values: CDR1 LNHDA, CDR2 SQIVND (reference sequence).

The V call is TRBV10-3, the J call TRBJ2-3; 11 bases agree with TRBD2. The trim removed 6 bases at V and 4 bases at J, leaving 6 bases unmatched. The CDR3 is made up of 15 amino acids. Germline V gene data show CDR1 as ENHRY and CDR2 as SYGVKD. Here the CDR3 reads CAISFSGGASDTQYF. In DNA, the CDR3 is TGTGCCATCAGCTTTAGCGGGGGGGCCTCAGATACGCAGTATTTT.

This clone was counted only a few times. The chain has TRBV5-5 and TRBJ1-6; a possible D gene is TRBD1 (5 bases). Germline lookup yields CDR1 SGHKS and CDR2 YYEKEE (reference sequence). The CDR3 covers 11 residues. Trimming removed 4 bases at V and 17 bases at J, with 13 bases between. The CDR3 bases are TGTGCCAGCAGCAGGGGTCCTCGAGTCCACTTT. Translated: CASSRGPRVHF. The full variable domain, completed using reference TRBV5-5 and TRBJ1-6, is DAGVTQSPTHLIKTRGQQVTLRCSPISGHKSVSWYQQVLGQGPQFIFQYYEKEERGRGNFPDRFSARQFPNYSSELNVNALLLGDSALYLCASSRGPRVHFGNGTRLTVT.

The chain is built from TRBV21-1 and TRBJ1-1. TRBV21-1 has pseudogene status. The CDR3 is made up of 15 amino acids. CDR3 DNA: TGTGCCAGCAGCAAAAGCGGAGAGTGGGTGAGTGAAGCTTTCTTT. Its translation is CASSKSGEWVSEAFF.

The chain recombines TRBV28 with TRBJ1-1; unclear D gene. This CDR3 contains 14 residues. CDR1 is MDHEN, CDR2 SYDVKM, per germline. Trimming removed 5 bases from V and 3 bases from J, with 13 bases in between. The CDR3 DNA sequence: TGTGCCAGCAGTCCCCCCGGAGGAGACACTGAAGCTTTCTTT. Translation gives CASSPPGGDTEAFF.

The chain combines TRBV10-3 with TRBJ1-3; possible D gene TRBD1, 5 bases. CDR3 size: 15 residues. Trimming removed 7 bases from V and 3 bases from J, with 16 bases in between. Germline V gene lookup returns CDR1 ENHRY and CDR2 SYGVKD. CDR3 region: CAITASTASGNTIYF. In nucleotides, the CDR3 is TGTGCCATCACGGCCTCGACAGCCAGTGGAAACACCATATATTTT.

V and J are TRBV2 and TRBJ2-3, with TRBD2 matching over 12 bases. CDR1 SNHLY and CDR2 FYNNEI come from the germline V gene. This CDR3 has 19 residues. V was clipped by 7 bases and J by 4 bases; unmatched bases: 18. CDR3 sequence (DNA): TGTGCCAGCATGAGGCGGGCTAGCGGGGGGGCTTTGAGGTCAGATACGCAGTATTTT. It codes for CASMRRASGGALRSDTQYF.

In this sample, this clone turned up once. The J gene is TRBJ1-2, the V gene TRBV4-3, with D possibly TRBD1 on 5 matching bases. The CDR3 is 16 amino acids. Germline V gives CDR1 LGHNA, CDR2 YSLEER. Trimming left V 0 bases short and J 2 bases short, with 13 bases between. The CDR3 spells CASSQDQVEGNYGYTF. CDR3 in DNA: TGCGCCAGCAGCCAAGATCAGGTGGAGGGGAACTATGGCTACACCTTC.

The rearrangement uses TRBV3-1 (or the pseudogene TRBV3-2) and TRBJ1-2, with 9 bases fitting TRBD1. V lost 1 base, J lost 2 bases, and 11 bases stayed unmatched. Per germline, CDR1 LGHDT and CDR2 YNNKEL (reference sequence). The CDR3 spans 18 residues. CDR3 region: CASSQGAGTGRMNYGYTF. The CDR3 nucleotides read TGTGCCAGCAGCCAAGGGGCCGGGACAGGGAGAATGAACTATGGCTACACCTTC.